This T cell receptor beta chain was observed in a study of T-cell memory formation after mild COVID-19. TCRdb re-derived calls from the 5' RACE reads in MiXCR, one entry per CDR3 protein. The data show 450,000 or so distinct CDR3 sequences, roughly 20% seen once. This CDR3 is built from 15 residues. The V end lost 1 base, the J end lost 6 bases, and 15 bases lay between the germline ends. CDR1 is SEHNR, CDR2 FQNEAQ, per germline (reference sequence). The chain carries TRBV7-9 and TRBJ1-2; TRBD1 might be the D (6 bases). The sequence was obtained from an adult woman who had mild COVID-19 (a few samples of this study predate the infection). Cell type and time point are not known. The sample taken for sequencing was PBMCs or a T cell subset sorted from them (not recorded which). CDR3 region: CASSLELPGENGYTF. The CDR3 DNA follows: TGTGCCAGCAGCTTAGAACTCCCAGGGGAGAATGGCTACACCTTC. Full variable domain (missing parts from reference TRBV7-9 and TRBJ1-2): DTGVSQNPRHKITKRGQNVTFRCDPISEHNRLYWYRQTLGQGPEFLTYFQNEAQLEKSRLLSDRFSAERPKGSFSTLEIQRTEQGDSAMYLCASSLELPGENGYTFGSGTRLTVV.